Below, 23 T cell receptor beta chains from the same sample are listed, as sequenced in a study of beta chain features in type 1 diabetes. Sequencing targeted expressed TCRB transcripts, as all isolated RNA had been reverse transcribed. Here immunoSEQ multiplex PCR was the method, and the copy in TCRdb shows in-frame clones only, minus some. The profile covers 250,000 to 300,000 clones, with around 7.8% appearing a single time and roughly 1% taken by the ten largest. Input material: central memory CD4+ T cells from blood. The source is a woman in her late teens or twenties in good health.

The chain carries TRBV6-5 and TRBJ1-2; TRBD1 is a possible D gene (6 bases). Germline V lookup: CDR1 MNHEY, CDR2 SVGAGI. The CDR3 runs 13 residues. Trimming removed 6 bases from V and 2 bases from J, with 10 bases in between. CDR3 sequence reads: CASRFDRNYGYTF. CDR3 sequence (DNA): TGTGCCAGCAGATTCGACAGGAACTATGGCTACACCTTC.

Many counts were recorded for this clone. The chain is built from TRBV29-1 and TRBJ1-1, with 10 bases fitting TRBD1. CDR3 length equals 13 residues. Germline V lookup: CDR1 SQVTM, CDR2 ANQGSEA. Unmatched junction bases numbered 9, after V lost 7 bases and J lost 7 bases. The CDR3 DNA reads TGCAGCGCTACTACCGGGACAGGGGATGAAGCTTTCTTT. Its translation is CSATTGTGDEAFF.

The chain joins TRBV9 to TRBJ2-1; 7 bases align to TRBD1. Germline V gives CDR1 SGDLS, CDR2 YYNGEE. The V segment lost 5 bases and the J segment 7 bases; nucleotides outside the gene matches: 12. CDR3 length: 15 amino acids. This CDR3 is CASRDRVNLGNEQFF. The CDR3 region has the DNA TGTGCCAGCAGAGACAGGGTAAATTTGGGTAATGAGCAGTTCTTC.

There are many counts of this clone. The chain has TRBV7-9 and TRBJ2-3; 9 positions match TRBD2. Germline CDR1 reads SEHNR; CDR2 reads FQNEAQ (reference sequence). The length of the CDR3 is 16 residues. J lost 2 bases, V lost 3 bases, and 6 bases had no gene match. The CDR3: CASSFDSGGTTDTQYF. CDR3 DNA: TGTGCCAGCAGCTTCGATAGCGGGGGAACCACAGATACGCAGTATTTT.

This clone appeared a few times. This sequence joins TRBV7-2 and TRBJ2-5, with D possibly being TRBD1 (5 bases). CDR1 SGHTA and CDR2 FQGNSA come from the germline V gene. Between the trimmed V and J ends, which lost 1 base and 2 bases, there was a span of 17 bases. The CDR3 consists of 17 residues. The CDR3 region is CASSLDRGSTRQETQYF. CDR3 nucleotide sequence: TGTGCCAGCAGCTTAGATAGGGGATCAACACGTCAAGAGACCCAGTACTTC.

This clone was seen more than once but under ten times. This CDR3 is CASSLAGVFYNEQFF. The CDR3 DNA sequence: TGTGCCAGCTCCCTAGCGGGAGTATTCTACAATGAGCAGTTCTTC. This chain uses TRBV7-9 with TRBJ2-1; TRBD2 matches at 10 bases. The V and J ends lost 8 bases and 3 bases, in that order; junction bases with no gene match: 7. Germline lookup yields CDR1 SEHNR and CDR2 FQNEAQ (reference sequence). The CDR3 sequence is 15 residues long.

The sample holds a few counts of this clone. The chain couples TRBV29-1 to TRBJ1-1, with D hard to call. V dropped 4 bases and J dropped 8 bases, with 14 bases sitting between them. The CDR3 covers 12 residues. The germline CDR1 and CDR2 sequences are SQVTM and ANQGSEA. CDR3 loop: CSVGVRQGEAFF. For the CDR3, the DNA is TGCAGCGTTGGGGTGCGCCAAGGAGAAGCTTTCTTT.

This clone was seen more than once but under ten times. The rearrangement uses TRBV4-2 and TRBJ2-1; a possible D gene is TRBD2 (6 bases). The V gene's germline CDR1 is LGHNA and CDR2 YNFKEQ. With 5 bases removed from V and 9 bases from J, the gap between germline ends came to 17 bases. The CDR3 extends over 14 amino acids. This CDR3 reads CASSLRAPGGEQFF. CDR3 nucleotide sequence: TGTGCCAGCAGCTTGCGCGCTCCCGGGGGTGAGCAGTTCTTC.

This clone was counted a few times. The V and J genes are TRBV7-3 and TRBJ2-1; possible D gene TRBD2, 6 bases. V lost 3 bases and J lost 4, with 10 bases in between. Germline CDR1 reads SGHTA; CDR2 reads FQGTGA. The CDR3 has 14 residues. The CDR3 sequence is CASSFRAGYNEQFF. DNA for the CDR3: TGTGCCAGCAGCTTCAGGGCGGGGTACAATGAGCAGTTCTTC.

The table lists this clone with many counts. This chain joins TRBV14 and TRBJ1-1; possibly TRBD1 for D (5 bases). Germline V CDR1 and CDR2: SGHDN, FVKESK. This CDR3 comprises 15 residues. The V gene lost 0 bases and the J gene lost 4 bases, with 12 bases spanning the gap. The CDR3 nucleotides are TGTGCCAGCAGCCAAGATAAGGGGTGGGTCACTGAAGCTTTCTTT. This gives the protein CASSQDKGWVTEAFF. Based on the CDR3 plus reference TRBV14 and TRBJ1-1, the full variable domain is EAGVTQFPSHSVIEKGQTVTLRCDPISGHDNLYWYRRVMGKEIKFLLHFVKESKQDESGMPNNRFLAERTGGTYSTLKVQPAELEDSGVYFCASSQDKGWVTEAFFGQGTRLTVV.

V is TRBV6-5 and J is TRBJ1-6; D ambiguous. This CDR3 region has 16 residues. V was cut by 0 bases and J by 8 bases, with 14 bases left in between. CDR1 is MNHEY and CDR2 is SVGAGI in the germline V gene. The CDR3 loop is CASSYSIGVTDSPLHF. The CDR3 region has the DNA TGTGCCAGCAGTTACTCGATTGGGGTGACGGATTCACCCCTCCACTTT.

This clone was picked up a small number of times. This chain connects TRBV7-2 to TRBJ1-2; TRBD1 is a possible D gene (5 bases). Germline V gives CDR1 SGHTA, CDR2 FQGNSA. The ends were cut back, 2 bases at V and 3 bases at J, with 13 bases in the middle. The CDR3 contains 15 residues. The CDR3 loop is CASSLSGSRDYGYTF. The CDR3 nucleotides are TGTGCCAGCAGCTTATCAGGAAGCAGGGACTATGGCTACACCTTC.

This clone was counted ten times or more. This sequence joins TRBV7-2 and TRBJ2-1, with 8 bases lining up with TRBD1. The germline gives CDR1 SGHTA, CDR2 FQGNSA. V gave up 1 base and J gave up 7 bases; unmatched junction bases: 6. The CDR3 is made up of 15 amino acids. The CDR3 spells CASSLGTGILNEQFF. Written as DNA, the CDR3 is TGTGCCAGCAGCTTAGGGACAGGGATTCTTAATGAGCAGTTCTTC.

The table lists this clone with a few counts. The chain is built from TRBV5-6 and TRBJ2-4; no clear D gene. CDR1 and CDR2 (germline): SGHDT, YYEEEE. The CDR3 consists of 15 residues. V gave up 4 bases and J gave up 2 bases, with 13 bases separating them. The CDR3 coding sequence is TGTGCCAGCAGCCGTTTTGTGGGGACCAAAAACATTCAGTACTTC. Its protein product is CASSRFVGTKNIQYF.

This clone was seen a handful of times. The V gene is TRBV11-1, the J gene TRBJ2-3; unclear D gene. The CDR3 loop spans 13 amino acids. CDR1 is SGHAT and CDR2 is FQDESV in the germline V gene (reference sequence). The V end was cut by 3 bases, the J end by 2 bases, with 6 bases between. This chain's CDR3 is CASSFPVTDTQYF. DNA for the CDR3: TGTGCCAGCAGCTTTCCAGTCACAGATACGCAGTATTTT. Full variable domain (missing parts from reference TRBV11-1 and TRBJ2-3): EAEVAQSPRYKITEKSQAVAFWCDPISGHATLYWYRQILGQGPELLVQFQDESVVDDSQLPKDRFSAERLKGVDSTLKIQPAELGDSAMYLCASSFPVTDTQYFGPGTRLTVL.

The V gene is TRBV10-3, the J gene TRBJ2-7, with 8 bases identical to TRBD1. V lost 8 bases to trimming and J lost 4 bases; unmatched junction nucleotides: 10. Looked up from germline, CDR1 is ENHRY and CDR2 is SYGVKD. This CDR3 comprises 14 residues. CDR3 nucleotide sequence: TGTGCCATCCGCCCGGCAGGGGGCGATTACGAGCAGTACTTC. Protein: CAIRPAGGDYEQYF.

The chain carries TRBV4-3 and TRBJ2-2; no firm D call. CDR3 length equals 17 residues. From germline, CDR1 is LGHNA and CDR2 YSLEER. V gave up 0 bases and J gave up 0 bases, with 11 bases separating them. CDR3 in DNA: TGCGCCAGCAGCCAAGAGGCCGTCCAGTCGAACACCGGGGAGCTGTTTTTT. The encoded protein is CASSQEAVQSNTGELFF.

The chain recombines TRBV5-6 with TRBJ1-1; no clear D gene. Germline CDR1 reads SGHDT; CDR2 reads YYEEEE. The CDR3 has 13 residues. Trimming took 2 bases from V and 3 from J, leaving 8 bases between them. This CDR3 reads CASSLARDTEAFF. Here the CDR3 DNA reads TGTGCCAGCAGCTTAGCGAGGGACACTGAAGCTTTCTTT.

This clone was counted many times. V usage is TRBV9 and J usage is TRBJ2-7, with no clear D. V was trimmed by 4 bases and J by 3 bases, leaving 14 bases between them. The CDR3 totals 14 residues. Germline-derived CDR1 and CDR2 are SGDLS and YYNGEE. CDR3 region: CASSPGDGRYEQYF. The DNA for the CDR3 is TGTGCCAGCAGCCCCGGCGACGGCCGCTACGAGCAGTACTTC. The complete variable domain, with remaining parts taken from reference TRBV9 and TRBJ2-7, reads DSGVTQTPKHLITATGQRVTLRCSPRSGDLSVYWYQQSLDQGLQFLIQYYNGEERAKGNILERFSAQQFPDLHSELNLSSLELGDSALYFCASSPGDGRYEQYFGPGTRLTVT.

This clone was detected a few times. The chain links TRBV5-6 to TRBJ2-1, with 8 bases that match TRBD2. V was pared by 4 bases and J by 3 bases, with 15 bases of the junction left unmatched. This CDR3 has 18 amino acids. In germline, CDR1 is SGHDT, CDR2 YYEEEE. The CDR3 is CASSRSPGLGTIYNEQFF. CDR3 nucleotide sequence: TGTGCCAGCAGCCGATCCCCGGGACTAGGTACTATCTACAATGAGCAGTTCTTC. Supplemented by reference TRBV5-6 and TRBJ2-1, the full variable domain reads DAGVTQSPTHLIKTRGQQVTLRCSPKSGHDTVSWYQQALGQGPQFIFQYYEEEERQRGNFPDRFSGHQFPNYSSELNVNALLLGDSALYLCASSRSPGLGTIYNEQFFGPGTRLTVL.

As regards this clone: Relative to the germline gene, one junction end is altered; a read error may explain this. V is TRBV2 and J is TRBJ1-2; D might be TRBD1 (5 bases). The CDR3 consists of 17 residues. The V gene's germline CDR1 is SNHLY and CDR2 FYNNEI. CDR3 amino acids: CASSESSNLGRNADHPF. Written as DNA, the CDR3 is TGTGCCAGCAGCGAATCAAGTAACCTGGGACGAAACGCCGATCATCCCTTC.

There are many counts of this clone. CDR3 amino acids: CASSDLGRPHNEQFF. CDR3 bases: TGTGCCAGCAGCGACCTAGGGCGGCCCCACAATGAGCAGTTCTTC. The chain combines TRBV7-2 with TRBJ2-1; unclear D gene. This CDR3 region has 15 residues. Trimming took off 5 bases at V and 5 bases at J, with 16 bases between the two ends. Per germline, CDR1 SGHTA and CDR2 FQGNSA. The complete variable domain, with remaining parts taken from reference TRBV7-2 and TRBJ2-1, reads GAGVSQSPSNKVTEKGKDVELRCDPISGHTALYWYRQSLGQGLEFLIYFQGNSAPDKSGLPSDRFSAERTGGSVSTLTIQRTQQEDSAVYLCASSDLGRPHNEQFFGPGTRLTVL.

There are many counts of this clone. V and J are TRBV6-5 and TRBJ2-7; possibly TRBD2 for D (5 bases). CDR1 and CDR2 from the germline V gene are MNHEY and SVGAGI. The CDR3 totals 14 residues. With 7 bases removed from V and 0 bases from J, the gap between germline ends came to 13 bases. CDR3 region: CASKRTGSSYEQYF. CDR3 bases: TGTGCCAGCAAACGGACGGGAAGCTCCTACGAGCAGTACTTC.